This passage covers 26 T cell receptor beta chains from one sample sequenced in a study of shared clonotypes between healthy human individuals. Method: immunoSEQ multiplex PCR; TCRdb's copy keeps in-frame clones and lacks some. The sample holds around 2,000,000 clones, approximately 94% seen once. CD8 cells classed as naive were CD45RO-negative and positively selected for CCR7, excluding terminally differentiated effector memory CD45RA+ cells. The specimen sequenced was naive CD8+ T cells sorted from blood. The receptors here all came from a man aged 18 to 35 in good health.

Concerning this clone: The sample contains more than one DNA sequence encoding this CDR3. V is TRBV5-6 and J is TRBJ1-1, with D unclear. CDR1 is SGHDT and CDR2 is YYEEEE in the germline V gene. V was cut by 4 bases and J by 5 bases, with 12 bases left in between. The CDR3 spans 13 residues. CDR3 bases: TGTGCCAGCAGCCCCTACGGCGGGACTGAAGCTTTCTTT. Protein product: CASSPYGGTEAFF.

The DNA for the CDR3 is TGTGCCAGCAGGGTCGACGGAGATTATGGCTACACCTTC. This sequence encodes CASRVDGDYGYTF. This chain uses TRBV6-6 with TRBJ1-2; D gene ambiguous. V shed 6 bases and J shed 5 bases, with 13 bases lying between them. This CDR3 is 13 amino acids long. The germline gives CDR1 MNHNY, CDR2 SVGAGI (reference sequence).

V and J are TRBV7-9 and TRBJ1-2; 7 nucleotides agree with TRBD1. This CDR3 has 17 residues. Germline values: CDR1 SEHNR, CDR2 FQNEAQ (reference sequence). The junction had 13 bases not matched to a gene; V was cut back by 4 bases and J by 2 bases. The CDR3, as DNA: TGTGCCAGCAGCTCAGACGTCCGGGACAGCGAAAACTATGGCTACACCTTC. Residues: CASSSDVRDSENYGYTF.

The V call is TRBV11-2, the J call TRBJ2-5, with 9 bases aligning to TRBD1. Germline-derived CDR1 and CDR2 are SGHAT and FQNNGV. This CDR3 is built from 16 residues. J gave up 5 bases and V 1 base, and 8 bases lay outside the gene matches. CDR3 residues: CASSLGTGGAGETQYF. The CDR3 coding sequence is TGTGCCAGCAGCTTAGGTACAGGGGGCGCGGGTGAGACCCAGTACTTC.

The V gene is TRBV4-3, the J gene TRBJ1-1; 7 bases agree with TRBD1. Germline lookup yields CDR1 LGHNA and CDR2 YSLEER. The CDR3 contains 13 residues. V dropped 1 base and J dropped 6; count of bases not matched to a gene: 2. The CDR3 coding sequence is TGCGCCAGCAGCCAAGCGGACAGGCCTGAAGCTTTCTTT. Its protein product is CASSQADRPEAFF.

Points on this clone: At the DNA level, this CDR3 is encoded by other sequences in the same sample as well. The chain joins TRBV7-8 to TRBJ2-3; either TRBD1 or TRBD2 may supply D (5 bases each). The V end was cut by 6 bases, the J end by 0 bases, with 16 bases between. This CDR3 comprises 16 residues. The germline gives CDR1 SGHVS, CDR2 FQNEAQ. The CDR3, as DNA: TGTGCCAGCAGTCTCTCCCCGGGACCTAGCACAGATACGCAGTATTTT. Translating gives CASSLSPGPSTDTQYF.

The chain combines TRBV5-1 with TRBJ2-1; the match to TRBD1 covers 8 bases. The CDR3 runs 15 residues. The V and J ends lost 3 bases and 0 bases, in that order; junction bases with no gene match: 2. Germline V CDR1 and CDR2: SGHRS, YFSETQ. The CDR3 coding sequence is TGCGCCAGCAGCTCGACAGGGGACTCCTACAATGAGCAGTTCTTC. Translated: CASSSTGDSYNEQFF.

V gene TRBV5-4 combines with J gene TRBJ2-7; D unresolved. This CDR3 spans 12 amino acids. Germline V gives CDR1 SGHNT, CDR2 YYREEE (reference sequence). The V gene lost 4 bases and the J gene lost 7 bases, with 12 bases spanning the gap. CDR3 residues: CASSPLGLEQYF. DNA of the CDR3: TGTGCCAGCAGCCCTCTCGGGTTGGAGCAGTACTTC.

Of note for this clone: Compared with germline, one end of the junction differs, possibly owing to a read error. The chain links TRBV7-2 to TRBJ1-2; TRBD1 might be the D (5 bases). The CDR3 has 13 amino acids. Per the germline V gene, CDR1 is SGHTA and CDR2 is FQGNSA. In DNA form, the CDR3 reads TGTGCCAGCAGCTTAGTTCCGGGACCGGTGTTGTTCTTC. The encoded protein is CASSLVPGPVLFF.

V usage is TRBV12-5 and J usage is TRBJ2-1; maybe TRBD2 (6 bases). The CDR3 is made up of 15 amino acids. V lost 5 bases and J 0 bases, leaving 11 bases between the germline ends. Looked up from germline, CDR1 is LGHNT and CDR2 is FRNRAP. The DNA of the CDR3 is TGTGCTAGTGGTCCCGGGACTGCCTCCTACAATGAGCAGTTCTTC. This encodes CASGPGTASYNEQFF.

This rearrangement joins TRBV10-2 to TRBJ2-1; D gene uncertain. V lost 6 bases to trimming and J lost 2 bases, with 8 bases between them. The CDR3 runs 13 residues. Germline V gene sequence: CDR1 WSHSY, CDR2 SAAADI. In DNA, the CDR3 is TGCGCCAGCAGGCAGACCACCTACAATGAGCAGTTCTTC. The encoded protein is CASRQTTYNEQFF.

This chain links TRBV5-1 with TRBJ2-1; 9 bases are shared with TRBD1. The CDR3 extends over 18 amino acids. The V segment lost 0 bases and the J segment 5 bases; nucleotides outside the gene matches: 12. Germline V lookup: CDR1 SGHRS, CDR2 YFSETQ. Here the CDR3 reads CASSLGWSSGTGNNEQFF. In nucleotides, the CDR3 is TGCGCCAGCAGCTTGGGCTGGAGTTCCGGGACAGGGAACAATGAGCAGTTCTTC.

The V call is TRBV28, the J call TRBJ1-1; no clear D. The CDR3 spans 13 residues. Trimming removed 8 bases from V and 3 bases from J, with 13 bases in between. Germline V CDR1 and CDR2: MDHEN, SYDVKM. The CDR3 DNA reads TGTGCCAGCGTCTTTCCGGGGTACACTGAAGCTTTCTTT. This codes for CASVFPGYTEAFF.

Of note for this clone: Within the sample, other DNA sequences also encode this same CDR3. The chain carries TRBV19 and TRBJ1-1, with D hard to call. V gave up 3 bases and J gave up 4 bases, with 9 bases separating them. The CDR3 spans 13 residues. Germline CDR1 and CDR2: LNHDA and SQIVND (reference sequence). The CDR3 DNA sequence: TGTGCCAGTAGTATTGGAGGTGGCACTGAAGCTTTCTTT. Its translation is CASSIGGGTEAFF.

This clone was detected once. The sample carries other DNA sequences with the same CDR3. This chain connects TRBV4-3 to TRBJ2-7, with D uncertain. V dropped 2 bases and J dropped 3 bases, with 8 bases sitting between them. Germline CDR1 reads LGHNA; CDR2 reads YSLEER. This CDR3 is built from 13 residues. CDR3 sequence: CASSQTPGYEQYF. The CDR3 region has the DNA TGCGCCAGCAGCCAAACACCGGGCTACGAGCAGTACTTC.

DNA for the CDR3: TGTGCCACCAGCAGACCTCCCCCCGGGGTCGAGCAGTACTTC. Its protein is CATSRPPPGVEQYF. V and J are TRBV15 and TRBJ2-7, with D possibly being TRBD2 (5 bases). This CDR3 region has 14 residues. Germline loops: CDR1 LNHNV, CDR2 YYDKDF (reference sequence). V was pared by 2 bases and J by 6 bases, with 14 bases between. Full variable domain (missing parts from reference TRBV15 and TRBJ2-7): DAMVIQNPRYQVTQFGKPVTLSCSQTLNHNVMYWYQQKSSQAPKLLFHYYDKDFNNEADTPDNFQSRRPNTSFCFLDIRSPGLGDTAMYLCATSRPPPGVEQYFGPGTRLTVT.

The genes are TRBV6-6 and TRBJ2-7; 8 bases agree with TRBD1. CDR3 length: 15 amino acids. Looked up from germline, CDR1 is MNHNY and CDR2 is SVGAGI (reference sequence). J lost 6 bases, V lost 6 bases, and 13 bases had no gene match. The CDR3 spells CASRKPGQESLEQYF. CDR3 sequence (DNA): TGTGCCAGCAGAAAACCGGGACAGGAATCCCTCGAGCAGTACTTC.

The chain joins TRBV6-5 to TRBJ2-5; tentative D call: TRBD2 (5 bases). Trimming shortened V by 0 bases and J by 4 bases, and 15 bases separated the two germline ends. Germline V gene sequence: CDR1 MNHEY, CDR2 SVGAGI. The CDR3 contains 16 residues. CDR3 region: CASSYSVQTAGETQYF. The CDR3 bases are TGTGCCAGCAGTTACTCAGTTCAAACCGCGGGAGAGACCCAGTACTTC.

The chain uses TRBV10-1 and TRBJ2-7, with 9 nucleotides matching TRBD2. J lost 3 bases, V lost 6 bases, and 12 bases had no gene match. Germline V gives CDR1 WNHNN, CDR2 SYGVQD (reference sequence). This CDR3 comprises 16 residues. CDR3 sequence (DNA): TGCGCCAGCAGCCCGTTGCGGGGGGGGAAAAACTACGAGCAGTACTTC. Protein: CASSPLRGGKNYEQYF.

The chain carries TRBV5-1 and TRBJ2-1; TRBD2 is a possible D gene (6 bases). Germline-derived CDR1 and CDR2 are SGHRS and YFSETQ. CDR3 length equals 17 residues. Trimming cost V 2 bases and J 0 bases, with 15 bases left between them. The CDR3 nucleotides read TGCGCCAGCAGCTTCAGTACGGGAGACAGCTCCTACAATGAGCAGTTCTTC. This encodes CASSFSTGDSSYNEQFF.

Details on this clone: Other DNA sequences in the same sample also yield this CDR3. CDR3 in DNA: TGTGCCAGCTCACCCCTTGTCACAGGGGTCTACGAGCAGTACTTC. Translation gives CASSPLVTGVYEQYF. V usage is TRBV18 and J usage is TRBJ2-7, with 7 bases aligning to TRBD1. The germline gives CDR1 KGHSH, CDR2 LQKENI. V dropped 3 bases and J dropped 3; count of bases not matched to a gene: 8. The CDR3 is 15 amino acids.

This sequence joins TRBV9 and TRBJ2-7; TRBD1 aligns across 7 bases. The CDR3 is 15 amino acids. The junction had 9 bases not matched to a gene; V was cut back by 0 bases and J by 6 bases. CDR1 is SGDLS, CDR2 YYNGEE, per germline. Here the CDR3 reads CASSVGRGWTGEQYF. The DNA for the CDR3 is TGTGCCAGCAGCGTAGGCAGGGGGTGGACGGGCGAGCAGTACTTC.

This clone was picked up a small number of times. A much larger clone lies one base from this, so it may be a read error. The same CDR3 also results from other DNA sequences found in this sample. This chain uses TRBV28 with TRBJ1-1; D uncertain. Germline V CDR1 and CDR2: MDHEN, SYDVKM. The CDR3 sequence is 12 residues long. V lost 2 bases and J 3 bases, leaving 4 bases between the germline ends. The CDR3 reads CASSLGDTEAFF. CDR3 sequence (DNA): TGTGCCAGCAGTTTAGGGGACACTGAAGCTTTCTTT.

This chain links TRBV4-1 with TRBJ2-7; D may be TRBD1 (7 bases). There are 18 residues in the CDR3. In germline, CDR1 is MGHRA, CDR2 YSYEKL. V was pared by 3 bases and J by 2 bases, with 23 bases between. In DNA, the CDR3 is TGCGCCAGCAGCCAGGGGGGTTACTGGGACAGCATACCCTACGAGCAGTACTTC. Translating gives CASSQGGYWDSIPYEQYF.

V usage is TRBV13 and J usage is TRBJ2-5, with 10 bases aligning to TRBD2. CDR1 and CDR2 from the germline V gene are PRHDT and FYEKMQ (reference sequence). The CDR3 sequence is 17 residues long. V was clipped by 4 bases and J by 3 bases; unmatched bases: 11. CDR3 loop: CASSSNPLAGGKETQYF. The DNA for the CDR3 is TGTGCCAGCAGCTCGAATCCATTAGCGGGAGGCAAAGAGACCCAGTACTTC.

The rearrangement joins TRBV27 to TRBJ2-6; TRBD1 matches 7 bases. The V segment lost 2 bases and the J segment 1 base; nucleotides outside the gene matches: 11. Germline CDR1 is MNHEY and CDR2 is SMNVEV (reference sequence). The CDR3 consists of 19 residues. The CDR3 region has the DNA TGTGCCAGCAGTTTAGTGACAGGGAACATCGTATCTGGGGCCAACGTCCTGACTTTC. It is translated as CASSLVTGNIVSGANVLTF.